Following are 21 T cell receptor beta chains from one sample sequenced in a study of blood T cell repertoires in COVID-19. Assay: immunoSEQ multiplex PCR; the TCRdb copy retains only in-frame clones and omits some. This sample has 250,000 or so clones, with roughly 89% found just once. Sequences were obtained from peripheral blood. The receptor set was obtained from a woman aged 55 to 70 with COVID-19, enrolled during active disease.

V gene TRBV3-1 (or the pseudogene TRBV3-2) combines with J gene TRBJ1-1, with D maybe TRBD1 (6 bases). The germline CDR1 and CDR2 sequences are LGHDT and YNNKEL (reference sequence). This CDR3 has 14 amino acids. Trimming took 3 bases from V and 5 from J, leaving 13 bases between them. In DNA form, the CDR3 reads TGTGCCAGCAGCCAGGCGACAGGAACGACTGAAGCTTTCTTT. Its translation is CASSQATGTTEAFF.

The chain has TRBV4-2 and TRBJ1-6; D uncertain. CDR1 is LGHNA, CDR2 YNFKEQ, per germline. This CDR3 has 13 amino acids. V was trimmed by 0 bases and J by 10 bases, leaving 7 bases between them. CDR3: CASSQDKSSPLHF. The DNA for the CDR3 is TGTGCCAGCAGCCAAGATAAGAGCTCACCCCTCCACTTT.

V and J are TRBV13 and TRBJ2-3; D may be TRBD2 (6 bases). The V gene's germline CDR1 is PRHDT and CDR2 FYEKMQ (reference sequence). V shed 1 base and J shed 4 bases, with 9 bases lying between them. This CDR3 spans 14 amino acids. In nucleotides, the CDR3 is TGTGCCAGCAGCTTAGCGGGGGTCGCAGATACGCAGTATTTT. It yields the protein CASSLAGVADTQYF.

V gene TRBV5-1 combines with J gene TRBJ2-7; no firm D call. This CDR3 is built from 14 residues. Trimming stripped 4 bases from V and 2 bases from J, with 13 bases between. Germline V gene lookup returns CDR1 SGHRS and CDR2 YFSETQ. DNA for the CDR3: TGCGCCAGCAGCGCCGCGTCCGTAACCTACGAGCAGTACTTC. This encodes CASSAASVTYEQYF.

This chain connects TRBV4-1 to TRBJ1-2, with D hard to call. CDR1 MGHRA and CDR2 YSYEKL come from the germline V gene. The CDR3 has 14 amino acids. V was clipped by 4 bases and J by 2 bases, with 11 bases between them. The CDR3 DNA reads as TGCGCCAGCAGCCCTATGCCGGGGAACTATGGCTACACCTTC. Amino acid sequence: CASSPMPGNYGYTF.

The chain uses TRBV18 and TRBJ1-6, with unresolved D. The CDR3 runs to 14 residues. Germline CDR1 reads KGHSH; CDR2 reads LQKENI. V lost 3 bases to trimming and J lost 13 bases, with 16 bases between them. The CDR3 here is CASSPGIYEAPLHF. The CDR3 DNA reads TGTGCCAGCTCACCCGGGATCTATGAGGCGCCCCTCCACTTT.

CDR3 region: CASSRSIGGEGRGEQYF. As DNA, the CDR3 is TGTGCCAGCAGCCGCTCCATTGGCGGGGAGGGGCGGGGAGAGCAGTACTTC. V and J are TRBV7-2 and TRBJ2-7, with TRBD2 matching over 7 bases. The CDR3 has 17 residues. CDR1 is SGHTA, CDR2 FQGNSA, per germline. Trimming took 5 bases from V and 7 from J; bases not matched to a gene: 20.

In DNA form, the CDR3 reads TGCGCCAGCAGCCAAGATTACAGGGGAACTGAAGCTTTCTTT. Protein: CASSQDYRGTEAFF. The chain uses TRBV4-1 and TRBJ1-1; 7 positions match TRBD1. The V gene end was trimmed by 0 bases and the J gene end by 5 bases; junction bases not matched to a gene: 3. The CDR3 runs to 14 residues. The germline V gene has CDR1 MGHRA and CDR2 YSYEKL.

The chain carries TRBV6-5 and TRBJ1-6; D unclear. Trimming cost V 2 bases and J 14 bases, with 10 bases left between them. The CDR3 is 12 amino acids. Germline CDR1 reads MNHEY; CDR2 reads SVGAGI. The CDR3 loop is CASSYGGVSLHF. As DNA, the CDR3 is TGTGCCAGCAGTTACGGCGGGGTCTCCCTCCACTTT.

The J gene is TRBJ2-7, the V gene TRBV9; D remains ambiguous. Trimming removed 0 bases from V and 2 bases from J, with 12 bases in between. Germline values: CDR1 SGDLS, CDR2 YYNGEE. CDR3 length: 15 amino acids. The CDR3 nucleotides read TGTGCCAGCAGCGTAGCTTCCGGGTTTACCTACGAGCAGTACTTC. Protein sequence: CASSVASGFTYEQYF.

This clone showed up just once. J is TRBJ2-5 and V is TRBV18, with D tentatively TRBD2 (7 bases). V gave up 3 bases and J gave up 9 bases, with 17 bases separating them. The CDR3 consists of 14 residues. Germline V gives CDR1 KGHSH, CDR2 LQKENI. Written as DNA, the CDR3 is TGTGCCAGCTCACCCCAGGCGGGGGCCACGTCCCAGTACTTC. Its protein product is CASSPQAGATSQYF. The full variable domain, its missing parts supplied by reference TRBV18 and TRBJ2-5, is NAGVMQNPRHLVRRRGQEARLRCSPMKGHSHVYWYRQLPEEGLKFMVYLQKENIIDESGMPKERFSAEFPKEGPSILRIQQVVRGDSAAYFCASSPQAGATSQYFGPGTRLLVL.

The CDR3 region is CASSQIGGERGSEGNSNQPQHF. Written as DNA, the CDR3 is TGCGCCAGCAGCCAAATCGGCGGGGAGAGAGGGAGCGAGGGTAATAGCAATCAGCCCCAGCATTTT. The chain links TRBV4-3 to TRBJ1-5; D is undetermined. Trimming took 2 bases from V and 0 from J, leaving 29 bases between them. Germline V CDR1 and CDR2: LGHNA, YSLEER. The CDR3 covers 22 residues.

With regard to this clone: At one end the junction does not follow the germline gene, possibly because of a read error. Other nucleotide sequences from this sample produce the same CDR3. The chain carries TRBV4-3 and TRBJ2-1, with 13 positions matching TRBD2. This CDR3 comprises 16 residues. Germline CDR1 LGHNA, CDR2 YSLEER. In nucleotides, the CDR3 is TGCGCCAGCAGTCAAGAGGGACTAGCGGGGTACAATGAGCAGTTCTTC. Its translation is CASSQEGLAGYNEQFF.

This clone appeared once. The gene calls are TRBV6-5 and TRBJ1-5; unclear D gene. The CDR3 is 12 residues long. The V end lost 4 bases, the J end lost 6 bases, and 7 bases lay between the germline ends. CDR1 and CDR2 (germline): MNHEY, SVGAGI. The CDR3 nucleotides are TGTGCCAGCAGTTCAGGAGGTCAGCCCCAGCATTTT. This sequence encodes CASSSGGQPQHF.

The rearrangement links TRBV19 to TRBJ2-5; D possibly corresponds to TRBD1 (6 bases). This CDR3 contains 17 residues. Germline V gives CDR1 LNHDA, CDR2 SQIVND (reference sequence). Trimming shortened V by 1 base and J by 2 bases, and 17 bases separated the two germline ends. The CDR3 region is CASSIGTRGSGQETQYF. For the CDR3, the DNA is TGTGCCAGTAGTATAGGAACAAGGGGGTCGGGTCAAGAGACCCAGTACTTC.

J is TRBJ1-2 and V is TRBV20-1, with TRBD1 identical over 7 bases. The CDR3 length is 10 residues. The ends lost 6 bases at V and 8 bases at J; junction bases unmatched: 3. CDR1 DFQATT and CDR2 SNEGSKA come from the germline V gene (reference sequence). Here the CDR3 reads CSARTGGYTF. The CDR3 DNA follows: TGCAGTGCGCGGACAGGAGGCTACACCTTC.

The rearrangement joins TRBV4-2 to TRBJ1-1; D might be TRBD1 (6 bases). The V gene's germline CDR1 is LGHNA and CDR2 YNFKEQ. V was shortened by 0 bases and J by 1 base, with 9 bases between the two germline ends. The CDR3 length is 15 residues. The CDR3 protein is CASSQETGPNTEAFF. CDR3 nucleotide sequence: TGTGCCAGCAGCCAAGAGACAGGCCCGAACACTGAAGCTTTCTTT.

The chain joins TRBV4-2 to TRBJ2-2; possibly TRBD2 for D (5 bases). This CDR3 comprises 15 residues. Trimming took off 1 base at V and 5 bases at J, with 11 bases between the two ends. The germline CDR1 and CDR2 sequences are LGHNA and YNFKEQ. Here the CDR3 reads CASSQARTGTGELFF. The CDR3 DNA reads TGTGCCAGCAGCCAAGCCCGGACTGGAACCGGGGAGCTGTTTTTT.

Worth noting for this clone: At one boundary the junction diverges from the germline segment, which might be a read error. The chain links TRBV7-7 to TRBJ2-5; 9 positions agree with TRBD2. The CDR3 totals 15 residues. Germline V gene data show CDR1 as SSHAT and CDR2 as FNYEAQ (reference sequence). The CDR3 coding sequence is TGTGCTAGCAGCTCATTAGCGGGGGTCCAAGAGACCCAGTACTTC. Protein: CASSSLAGVQETQYF.

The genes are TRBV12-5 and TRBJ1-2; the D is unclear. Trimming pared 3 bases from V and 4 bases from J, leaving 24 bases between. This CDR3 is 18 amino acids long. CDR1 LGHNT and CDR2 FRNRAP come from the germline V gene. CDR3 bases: TGTGCTAGTGGTTTAGCCCCACTGACGGGGAAGCGGGGCTATGGCTACACCTTC. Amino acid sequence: CASGLAPLTGKRGYGYTF. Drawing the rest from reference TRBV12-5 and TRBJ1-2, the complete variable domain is DARVTQTPRHKVTEMGQEVTMRCQPILGHNTVFWYRQTMMQGLELLAYFRNRAPLDDSGMPKDRFSAEMPDATLATLKIQPSEPRDSAVYFCASGLAPLTGKRGYGYTFGSGTRLTVV.

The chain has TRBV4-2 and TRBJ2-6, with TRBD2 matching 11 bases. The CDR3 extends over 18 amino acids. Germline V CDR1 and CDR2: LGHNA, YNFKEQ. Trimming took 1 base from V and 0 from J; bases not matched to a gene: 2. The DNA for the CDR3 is TGTGCCAGCAGCCAAGTAGCGGGGGGGCTCTCTGGGGCCAACGTCCTGACTTTC. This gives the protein CASSQVAGGLSGANVLTF.